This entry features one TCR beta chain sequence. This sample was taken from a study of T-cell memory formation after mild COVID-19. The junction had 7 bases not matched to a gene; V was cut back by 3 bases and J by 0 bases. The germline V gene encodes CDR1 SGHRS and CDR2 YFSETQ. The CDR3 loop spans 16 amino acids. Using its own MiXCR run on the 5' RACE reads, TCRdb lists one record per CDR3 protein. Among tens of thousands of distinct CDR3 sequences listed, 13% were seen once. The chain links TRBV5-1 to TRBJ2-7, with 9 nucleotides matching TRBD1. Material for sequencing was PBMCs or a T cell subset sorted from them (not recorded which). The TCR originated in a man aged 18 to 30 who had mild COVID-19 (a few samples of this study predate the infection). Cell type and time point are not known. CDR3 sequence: CASSWGTGLGSYEQYF. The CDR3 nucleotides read TGCGCCAGCAGCTGGGGGACAGGGTTGGGCTCCTACGAGCAGTACTTC.